The clone carrying this TCR beta chain was seen many times. Absence of ophthalmopathy progression within 18 months defined stable Graves' hyperthyroidism. Hyperthyroidism in the patients, aged 18 to 65, was newly diagnosed and under 2 months in duration. Uncontrolled infection, other autoimmune disease, pregnancy or lactation barred patients from enrollment. Clinical symptoms, serum thyroxine, TRAb, thyroid ultrasound and orbital computed tomography informed diagnoses. Using RNA transcripts as the source, TCR beta CDR3 regions were amplified. HTBI primers were employed in a first-round RT-PCR of the TCR CDR3. TCRdb reanalysed the multiplex PCR reads using MiXCR and keeps one entry per CDR3 protein. Of more than 300,000 distinct CDR3 sequences in the sample, approximately 14% were seen once. This record comes from a study of T cells in Graves' hyperthyroidism and ophthalmopathy. The germline V gene encodes CDR1 SGHTA and CDR2 FQGNSA. The CDR3 is made up of 14 amino acids. The V gene lost 2 bases and the J gene lost 10 bases, with 17 bases spanning the gap.

The sequence derives from a woman aged 25 to 39 with Graves' hyperthyroidism. The chain recombines TRBV7-2 with TRBJ2-5, with D possibly TRBD2 on 5 matching bases. The sequenced material came from blood. DNA for the CDR3: TGTGCCAGCAGCTTAACCCGGACCGGGGTAGACCAGTACTTC. Encoded protein: CASSLTRTGVDQYF.